The T cell receptor beta chain under discussion was sequenced for a study of control samples from healthy donors and cancer patients. The method was immunoSEQ multiplex PCR; TCRdb's version includes in-frame clones alone and lacks a portion of them. The sample consists of roughly 190,000 clones, 91% of them appearing once. The V and J ends lost 6 bases and 10 bases respectively, with 10 bases between them. The CDR3 spans 12 residues. The rearrangement joins TRBV12-3 or TRBV12-4 to TRBJ1-6; the D gene is possibly TRBD1 (5 bases). Input material: blood. The sequence derives from a man aged 30-40 years in good health. The CDR3 DNA reads TGTGCCAGCAGGCCGGGGGTCTCACCCCTCCACTTT. Encoded protein: CASRPGVSPLHF.